A single sample is the source of the 27 T cell receptor beta chains below, sequenced in a study of cytomegalovirus exposure and HLA in healthy donors. The PCR was carried out with 60 Vbeta primers and 13 Jbeta primers. The protocol was immunoSEQ multiplex PCR, while the TCRdb copy is restricted to in-frame clones and leaves out a portion. The table lists roughly 190,000 clones, roughly 80% of them singletons, with less than 2% in the top ten. Sequenced sample: PBMCs. All receptors derive from a woman aged 18 to 35 in good health and CMV-seronegative.

This chain joins TRBV19 and TRBJ1-1; no definite D call. The germline CDR1 and CDR2 sequences are LNHDA and SQIVND (reference sequence). V lost 10 bases to trimming and J lost 4 bases, with 7 bases between them. The CDR3 runs 10 residues. Here the CDR3 reads CATGSTEAFF. The CDR3 bases are TGTGCCACGGGGAGCACTGAAGCTTTCTTT.

The chain joins TRBV9 to TRBJ2-5; perhaps TRBD1 as D (5 bases). The germline CDR1 and CDR2 sequences are SGDLS and YYNGEE. V shed 0 bases and J shed 4 bases, with 10 bases lying between them. The CDR3 consists of 14 residues. The chain's CDR3 is CASSVGTSRETQYF. The CDR3 DNA is TGTGCCAGCAGCGTAGGGACATCGAGAGAGACCCAGTACTTC.

This clone was seen more than once but under ten times. J is TRBJ1-6 and V is TRBV30; 8 positions agree with TRBD1. The V gene end was trimmed by 0 bases and the J gene end by 7 bases; junction bases not matched to a gene: 5. The CDR3 is 15 amino acids. In germline, CDR1 is GTSNPN, CDR2 SVGIG (reference sequence). CDR3 DNA sequence: TGTGCCTGGAGTGTTGGGGGGACAGGCAATTCACCCCTCCACTTT. Its translation: CAWSVGGTGNSPLHF. The full variable domain, with the rest looked up from reference TRBV30 and TRBJ1-6, is SQTIHQWPATLVQPVGSPLSLECTVEGTSNPNLYWYRQAAGRGLQLLFYSVGIGQISSEVPQNLSASRPQDRQFILSSKKLLLSDSGFYLCAWSVGGTGNSPLHFGNGTRLTVT.

The gene calls are TRBV7-2 and TRBJ2-7, with 8 bases lining up with TRBD1. V gave up 1 base and J gave up 7 bases; unmatched junction bases: 6. CDR1 and CDR2 from the germline V gene are SGHTA and FQGNSA. This CDR3 has 14 amino acids. CDR3 region: CASSLGTGKWEQYF. The CDR3 DNA sequence: TGTGCCAGCAGCTTAGGGACAGGGAAGTGGGAGCAGTACTTC.

There are a few counts of this clone. The chain uses TRBV5-8 and TRBJ1-4, with 8 bases matching TRBD1. The V segment lost 4 bases and the J segment 10 bases; nucleotides outside the gene matches: 9. Germline V gene sequence: CDR1 SGHTS, CDR2 YDEGEE. This CDR3 has 14 amino acids. As DNA, the CDR3 is TGTGCCAGCAGCCCGGGTCACAGGGGGGGAAAACTGTTTTTT. This codes for CASSPGHRGGKLFF. Looking up the rest from reference TRBV5-8 and TRBJ1-4 gives the full variable domain: EAGVTQSPTHLIKTRGQQATLRCSPISGHTSVYWYQQALGLGLQFLLWYDEGEERNRGNFPPRFSGRQFPNYSSELNVNALELEDSALYLCASSPGHRGGKLFFGSGTQLSVL.

The chain joins TRBV5-1 to TRBJ2-5, with 12 bases fitting TRBD2. Trimming removed 4 bases from V and 1 base from J; junction bases left unmatched: 2. CDR3 length: 15 residues. Germline assignment: CDR1 SGHRS and CDR2 YFSETQ. This CDR3 reads CASSQGLAGQETQYF. CDR3 bases: TGCGCCAGCAGCCAGGGACTAGCGGGCCAAGAGACCCAGTACTTC.

The chain joins TRBV11-2 to TRBJ1-2; the D gene is possibly TRBD1 (6 bases). The CDR3 is 14 amino acids. Trimming pared 5 bases from V and 4 bases from J, leaving 14 bases between. From germline, CDR1 is SGHAT and CDR2 FQNNGV. The CDR3 DNA reads as TGTGCCAGCAGCCCTGGCAGGGGTGGCTATGGCTACACCTTC. Translating it yields CASSPGRGGYGYTF.

This chain links TRBV4-3 with TRBJ1-6; 7 nucleotides line up with TRBD1. This CDR3 is 17 amino acids long. Germline-derived CDR1 and CDR2 are LGHNA and YSLEER. V lost 1 base, J lost 1 base, and 4 bases stayed unmatched. CDR3 residues: CASSQGQGGSYNSPLHF. The CDR3 DNA reads TGCGCCAGCAGCCAAGGACAGGGCGGTTCCTATAATTCACCCCTCCACTTT.

This clone was found a few times. The rearrangement joins TRBV6-1 to TRBJ2-7; D call uncertain. The germline V gene has CDR1 MNHNS and CDR2 SASEGT. Trimming took off 6 bases at V and 2 bases at J, with 5 bases between the two ends. The CDR3 covers 11 residues. The CDR3 DNA is TGTGCCAGCAGCCACACCTACGAGCAGTACTTC. This translates into CASSHTYEQYF.

This chain uses TRBV28 with TRBJ2-1; D uncertain. The CDR3 consists of 15 residues. The V gene lost 6 bases and the J gene lost 2 bases, with 14 bases spanning the gap. Germline V gene data show CDR1 as MDHEN and CDR2 as SYDVKM. The chain's CDR3 is CASSYLGDPYNEQFF. The CDR3 DNA follows: TGTGCCAGCAGCTACTTAGGAGACCCCTACAATGAGCAGTTCTTC.

The chain couples TRBV19 to TRBJ1-3, with 8 bases identical to TRBD1. Germline V gene sequence: CDR1 LNHDA, CDR2 SQIVND (reference sequence). The CDR3 is made up of 15 amino acids. V shed 3 bases, J shed 8 bases, and the junction held 9 bases outside the gene matches. CDR3 in amino acids: CASSIQRAGGDTIYF. The DNA of the CDR3 is TGTGCCAGTAGTATCCAGCGGGCAGGGGGCGACACCATATATTTT.

This rearrangement joins TRBV7-3 to TRBJ2-3; unclear D gene. Per germline, CDR1 SGHTA and CDR2 FQGTGA. This CDR3 is built from 12 residues. V lost 5 bases and J lost 3, with 6 bases in between. CDR3 loop: CASSIQTDTQYF. CDR3 DNA sequence: TGTGCCAGCAGCATACAGACAGATACGCAGTATTTT.

This sequence joins TRBV7-6 and TRBJ2-7; 8 bases agree with TRBD2. The germline CDR1 and CDR2 sequences are SGHVS and FNYEAQ. V dropped 7 bases and J dropped 5; count of bases not matched to a gene: 10. The CDR3 consists of 14 residues. For the CDR3, the DNA is TGTGCCAGCAACTTCGGGGCAGCGGGAGACGAGCAGTACTTC. The encoded protein is CASNFGAAGDEQYF.

This clone was recorded a few times. This chain joins TRBV7-3 and TRBJ2-5; 8 nucleotides line up with TRBD1. V lost 4 bases and J lost 5; bases outside the gene matches: 6. The CDR3 spans 14 residues. Germline values: CDR1 SGHTA, CDR2 FQGTGA. In DNA, the CDR3 is TGTGCCAGCAGCTCCGGGACAGGTGGCGAGACCCAGTACTTC. This codes for CASSSGTGGETQYF.

The V and J genes are TRBV7-9 and TRBJ2-6, with 9 bases matching TRBD2. The length of the CDR3 is 17 residues. V shed 3 bases and J 1 base; nucleotides not matched to a gene: 4. Germline-derived CDR1 and CDR2 are SEHNR and FQNEAQ (reference sequence). The CDR3 coding sequence is TGTGCCAGCAGCTTGGCGACTAGCGGATCTGGGGCCAACGTCCTGACTTTC. It translates to CASSLATSGSGANVLTF.

This clone turned up a few times. The chain combines TRBV28 with TRBJ2-3, with 8 bases aligning to TRBD2. The CDR3 contains 12 residues. Germline V gene lookup returns CDR1 MDHEN and CDR2 SYDVKM. CDR3 DNA sequence: TGTAGGAGCGGGAGTAACACAGATACGCAGTATTTT. This gives the protein CRSGSNTDTQYF.

This clone was detected once. This chain connects TRBV29-1 to TRBJ2-7; 7 positions agree with TRBD1. The CDR3 is 13 amino acids. V was clipped by 2 bases and J by 2 bases; unmatched bases: 3. CDR1 and CDR2 from the germline V gene are SQVTM and ANQGSEA. The CDR3 sequence: CSVETGETYEQYF. The CDR3 nucleotides read TGCAGCGTTGAAACAGGGGAGACCTACGAGCAGTACTTC.

V is TRBV5-6 and J is TRBJ1-5, with TRBD1 as a possible D gene (6 bases). CDR3 length equals 15 residues. Trimming shortened V by 0 bases and J by 4 bases, and 11 bases separated the two germline ends. Germline CDR1 and CDR2: SGHDT and YYEEEE. CDR3 sequence: CASSLGRQVNQPQHF. The CDR3 coding sequence is TGTGCCAGCAGCTTGGGTCGACAGGTTAATCAGCCCCAGCATTTT. Full variable domain (rest looked up from reference TRBV5-6 and TRBJ1-5): DAGVTQSPTHLIKTRGQQVTLRCSPKSGHDTVSWYQQALGQGPQFIFQYYEEEERQRGNFPDRFSGHQFPNYSSELNVNALLLGDSALYLCASSLGRQVNQPQHFGDGTRLSIL.

The chain joins TRBV6-5 to TRBJ1-1; 7 bases are a match to TRBD1. Trimming took 5 bases from V and 8 from J; bases not matched to a gene: 11. The CDR3 runs to 14 residues. Germline values: CDR1 MNHEY, CDR2 SVGAGI. CDR3: CASSAGTAIIEAFF. In DNA, the CDR3 is TGTGCCAGCAGTGCGGGGACAGCCATTATCGAAGCTTTCTTT.

CDR3 nucleotides: TGTGCCAGCAGCTTCATCAGGGGTAGCACTGAAGCTTTCTTT. It encodes CASSFIRGSTEAFF. This chain connects TRBV5-6 to TRBJ1-1; weak D call: TRBD1 (6 bases). The CDR3 is 14 amino acids. Germline assignment: CDR1 SGHDT and CDR2 YYEEEE. The germline V and J ends were trimmed by 2 bases and 4 bases, with 12 bases remaining between them.

The chain links TRBV7-2 to TRBJ2-7; 10 bases map to TRBD2. CDR3 length equals 16 residues. V was clipped by 5 bases and J by 0 bases; unmatched bases: 7. Germline CDR1 and CDR2: SGHTA and FQGNSA. Here the CDR3 DNA reads TGTGCCAGCAGCATGGGAGCGGGAGGGCCCTCCTACGAGCAGTACTTC. Protein product: CASSMGAGGPSYEQYF.

The chain employs TRBV5-6 and TRBJ1-1; D gene ambiguous. CDR3 size: 13 residues. V lost 4 bases to trimming and J lost 5 bases, with 12 bases between them. Germline lookup yields CDR1 SGHDT and CDR2 YYEEEE. CDR3 nucleotide sequence: TGTGCCAGCAGCCCGGGGTTGGGTACTGAAGCTTTCTTT. The encoded protein is CASSPGLGTEAFF. Looking up the rest from reference TRBV5-6 and TRBJ1-1 gives the full variable domain: DAGVTQSPTHLIKTRGQQVTLRCSPKSGHDTVSWYQQALGQGPQFIFQYYEEEERQRGNFPDRFSGHQFPNYSSELNVNALLLGDSALYLCASSPGLGTEAFFGQGTRLTVV.

The V and J genes are TRBV7-2 and TRBJ2-5, with 10 bases identical to TRBD1. The CDR3 loop spans 16 amino acids. J was trimmed by 1 base and V by 0 bases; bases with no gene match: 2. CDR1 and CDR2 (germline): SGHTA, FQGNSA. CDR3 in amino acids: CASSLAGQGIQETQYF. CDR3 nucleotides: TGTGCCAGCAGCTTAGCGGGACAGGGGATCCAAGAGACCCAGTACTTC.

The genes are TRBV11-2 and TRBJ2-3, with D possibly matching TRBD2 (5 bases). The CDR3 runs 17 residues. Looked up from germline, CDR1 is SGHAT and CDR2 is FQNNGV. V lost 0 bases to trimming and J lost 0 bases, with 13 bases between them. CDR3 protein: CASSLDPSGPSTDTQYF. CDR3 DNA sequence: TGTGCCAGCAGCTTAGATCCCAGCGGACCTAGCACAGATACGCAGTATTTT.

The CDR3 DNA follows: TGTGCCAGCAGAGCGACAGTAACCCACGAGCAGTACTTC. Translated, it gives CASRATVTHEQYF. The chain is built from TRBV6-5 and TRBJ2-7; tentatively, D is TRBD1 (5 bases). V dropped 6 bases and J dropped 5 bases, with 14 bases sitting between them. Per germline, CDR1 MNHEY and CDR2 SVGAGI. The CDR3 runs 13 residues.

This clone was counted only a few times. The rearrangement links TRBV15 to TRBJ2-7; 9 nucleotides match TRBD1. Germline loops: CDR1 LNHNV, CDR2 YYDKDF (reference sequence). CDR3 size: 16 residues. J lost 2 bases, V lost 0 bases, and 5 bases had no gene match. In nucleotides, the CDR3 is TGTGCCACCAGCAGAGAAAGAGGACAGGGGACCTACGAGCAGTACTTC. Protein product: CATSRERGQGTYEQYF.

This chain joins TRBV5-1 and TRBJ2-3; 8 nucleotides line up with TRBD1. V trimming: 2 bases; J trimming: 6 bases; junction bases outside the gene matches: 11. The CDR3 contains 16 residues. The V gene's germline CDR1 is SGHRS and CDR2 YFSETQ. The CDR3 region has the DNA TGCGCCAGCAGCTTCTCGACAGGGGTTTTTTGGGATACGCAGTATTTT. This sequence encodes CASSFSTGVFWDTQYF.